This TCR beta chain was profiled in a study of cytomegalovirus exposure and HLA in healthy donors. The ends lost 5 bases at V and 3 bases at J; junction bases unmatched: 4. In germline, CDR1 is MNHEY, CDR2 SVGAGI. This CDR3 spans 14 amino acids. With 60 Vbeta and 13 Jbeta primers, the PCR was carried out. This table comes from immunoSEQ multiplex PCR, and its TCRdb copy is limited to in-frame clones, with some not included. The sample has fewer than 200,000 clones, 81% seen once. This clone was counted between two and nine times. This rearrangement joins TRBV6-5 to TRBJ1-3; TRBD1 matches 7 bases. Sequences were obtained from PBMCs. The source of this sequence is a woman under 40 in good health and CMV-seronegative. The CDR3 loop is CASSLDRVGNTIYF. The DNA of the CDR3 is TGTGCCAGCAGTCTCGACAGGGTTGGAAACACCATATATTTT.